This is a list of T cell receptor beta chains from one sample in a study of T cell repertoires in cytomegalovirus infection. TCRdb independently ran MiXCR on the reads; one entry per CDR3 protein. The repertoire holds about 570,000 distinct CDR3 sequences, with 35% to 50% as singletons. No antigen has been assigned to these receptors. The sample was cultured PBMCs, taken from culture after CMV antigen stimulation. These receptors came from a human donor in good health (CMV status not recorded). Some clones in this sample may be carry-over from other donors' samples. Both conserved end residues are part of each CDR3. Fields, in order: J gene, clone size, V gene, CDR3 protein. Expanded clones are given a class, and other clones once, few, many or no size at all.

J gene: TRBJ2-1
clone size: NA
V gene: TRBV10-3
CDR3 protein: CAIRPTGFDEQFF

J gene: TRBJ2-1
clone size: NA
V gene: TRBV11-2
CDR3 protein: CASSPVKGRVRYNEQFF

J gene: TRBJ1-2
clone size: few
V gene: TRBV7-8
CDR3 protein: CASSFSTGPGTNYGYTF

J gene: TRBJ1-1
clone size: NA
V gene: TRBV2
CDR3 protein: CASTMMGRANTEAFF

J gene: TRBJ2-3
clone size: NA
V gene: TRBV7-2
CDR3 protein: CASSFGGSGRTDTQYF

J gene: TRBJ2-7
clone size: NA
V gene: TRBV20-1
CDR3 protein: CSARLTPSSYEQYF

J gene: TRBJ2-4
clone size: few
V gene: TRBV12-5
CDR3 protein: CASGPPYGSAKNIQYF

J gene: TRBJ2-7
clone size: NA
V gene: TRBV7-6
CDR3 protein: CASSSQVSTYEQYF

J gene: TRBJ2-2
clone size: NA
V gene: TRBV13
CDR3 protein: CASSRGGFTGELFF

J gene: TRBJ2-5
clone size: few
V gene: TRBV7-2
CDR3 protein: CASSSVWGTQYF

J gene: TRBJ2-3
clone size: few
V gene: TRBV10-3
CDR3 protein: CAISESQPDTQYF

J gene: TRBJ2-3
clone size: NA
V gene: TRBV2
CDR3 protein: CASSGGRGSGYTDTQYF

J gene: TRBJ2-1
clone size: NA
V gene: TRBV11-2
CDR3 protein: CASSLGWRDYEQFF

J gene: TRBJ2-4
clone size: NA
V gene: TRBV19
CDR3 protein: CASSITSGSYIQYF

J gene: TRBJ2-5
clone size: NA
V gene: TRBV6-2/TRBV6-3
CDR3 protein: CASRNRAVNETQYF

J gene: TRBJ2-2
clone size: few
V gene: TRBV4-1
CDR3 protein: CASSQDAGRVGELFF

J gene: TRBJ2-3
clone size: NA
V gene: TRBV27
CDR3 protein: CASSFLRQGTDTQYF

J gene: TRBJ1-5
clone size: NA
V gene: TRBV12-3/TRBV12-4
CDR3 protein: CASTPGGYSNQPQHF

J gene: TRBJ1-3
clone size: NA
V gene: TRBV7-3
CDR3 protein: CASSFRWVGNTIYF

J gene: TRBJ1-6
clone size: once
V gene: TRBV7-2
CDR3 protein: CASSLEGAGEGSPLHF

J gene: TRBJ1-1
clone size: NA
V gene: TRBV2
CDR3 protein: CASQDAKGTEAFF

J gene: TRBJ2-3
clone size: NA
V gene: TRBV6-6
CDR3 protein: CASSYSVPGGGQGLNTQYF

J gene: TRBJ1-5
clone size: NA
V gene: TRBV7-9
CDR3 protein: CASSLAPFGQGRRNQPQHF

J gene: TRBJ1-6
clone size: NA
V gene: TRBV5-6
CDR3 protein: CASSLAPGGDSPLHF

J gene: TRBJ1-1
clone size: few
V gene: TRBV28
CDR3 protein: CASRRGQGRSFF

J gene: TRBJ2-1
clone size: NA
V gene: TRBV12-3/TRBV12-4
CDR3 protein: CASSSPTYGAGANNEQFF

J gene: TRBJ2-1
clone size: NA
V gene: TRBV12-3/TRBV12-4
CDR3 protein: CASSSRPLGAGASYNEQFF

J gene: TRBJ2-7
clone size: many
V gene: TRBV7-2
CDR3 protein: CASSLVPFTTAQYSYEQYF

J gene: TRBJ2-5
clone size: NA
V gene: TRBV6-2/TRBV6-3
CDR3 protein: CASSRTRETQYF

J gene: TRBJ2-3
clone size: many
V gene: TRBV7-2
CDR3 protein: CASSPTSGPYTDTQYF

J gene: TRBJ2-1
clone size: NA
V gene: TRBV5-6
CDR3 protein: CASSYLAGGGNEQFF

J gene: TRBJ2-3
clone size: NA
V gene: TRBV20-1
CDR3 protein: CSARDQKFGTGVPPDTQYF

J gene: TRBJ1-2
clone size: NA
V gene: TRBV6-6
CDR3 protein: CASSYRQSADGYTF